The 9 T cell receptor beta chains below all came from one sample that was sequenced in a study of blood T cell repertoires in COVID-19. Method: immunoSEQ multiplex PCR; TCRdb's copy keeps in-frame clones and lacks some. The data show approximately 100,000 clones, approximately 92% seen once. The sequenced sample consisted of peripheral blood. These receptors came from a woman over 75 with acute or convalescent COVID-19.

V and J are TRBV6-2 or TRBV6-3 and TRBJ1-2, with TRBD1 matching 10 bases. The germline V gene encodes CDR1 MNHEY and CDR2 SVGEGT. J lost 8 bases, V lost 5 bases, and 14 bases had no gene match. The CDR3 contains 16 residues. The chain's CDR3 is CASSTYPGGQGGGYTF. CDR3 DNA sequence: TGTGCCAGCAGTACCTATCCCGGCGGACAGGGGGGAGGCTACACCTTC.

The gene calls are TRBV7-8 and TRBJ2-3; D not certain. This CDR3 has 15 amino acids. Germline V gives CDR1 SGHVS, CDR2 FQNEAQ. Deletions cut 2 bases from V and 2 bases from J, with 11 bases between. CDR3 loop: CASSLTPSYTDTQYF. The CDR3 DNA sequence: TGTGCCAGCAGCTTAACCCCGAGTTACACAGATACGCAGTATTTT.

The V gene is TRBV25-1, the J gene TRBJ1-4, with D possibly TRBD1 on 5 matching bases. CDR1 MGHDK and CDR2 SYGVNS come from the germline V gene. The CDR3 runs to 16 residues. V was pared by 6 bases and J by 8 bases, with 22 bases between. CDR3 region: CASSPGGTGGREKLFF. The CDR3 nucleotides read TGTGCCAGCAGCCCCGGCGGGACTGGCGGTCGGGAAAAACTGTTTTTT.

The chain recombines TRBV10-3 with TRBJ1-5; 10 bases agree with TRBD1. Germline CDR1 and CDR2: ENHRY and SYGVKD. The CDR3 is 12 amino acids. Trimming removed 6 bases from V and 7 bases from J; junction bases left unmatched: 0. Written as DNA, the CDR3 is TGTGCCATCAGGGACAGGGGGCAGCCCCAGCATTTT. As protein: CAIRDRGQPQHF.

V is TRBV11-2 and J is TRBJ2-4, with D maybe TRBD2 (6 bases). The germline V gene encodes CDR1 SGHAT and CDR2 FQNNGV. The CDR3 loop spans 14 amino acids. V lost 0 bases to trimming and J lost 5 bases, with 8 bases between them. The CDR3 loop reads CASSLEASENIQYF. The CDR3 DNA reads TGTGCCAGCAGCTTAGAAGCTAGCGAAAACATTCAGTACTTC.

The chain couples TRBV28 to TRBJ1-3, with D maybe TRBD1 (6 bases). CDR1 is MDHEN and CDR2 is SYDVKM in the germline V gene. Trimming left V 7 bases short and J 3 bases short, with 13 bases between. The CDR3 consists of 14 residues. The CDR3 DNA is TGTGCCAGCACATTGGGGGGGCTTGGAAACACCATATATTTT. Translating it yields CASTLGGLGNTIYF.

V usage is TRBV6-5 and J usage is TRBJ2-5, with TRBD2 as a possible D gene (5 bases). The CDR3 runs to 13 residues. V gave up 6 bases and J gave up 5 bases, with 13 bases separating them. The germline V gene has CDR1 MNHEY and CDR2 SVGAGI. CDR3: CASRLGLSETQYF. The CDR3 nucleotides are TGTGCCAGCAGACTTGGACTGTCGGAGACCCAGTACTTC.

The chain uses TRBV18 and TRBJ1-6; D possibly corresponds to TRBD1 (6 bases). The CDR3 is 14 residues long. V was clipped by 3 bases and J by 6 bases, with 9 bases between them. The germline gives CDR1 KGHSH, CDR2 LQKENI. CDR3 nucleotides: TGTGCCAGCTCACCGGGGGCGGTTAATTCACCCCTCCACTTT. Translation: CASSPGAVNSPLHF.

The chain links TRBV12-3 or TRBV12-4 to TRBJ1-1; no firm D call. CDR3 size: 11 residues. The V gene lost 4 bases and the J gene lost 3 bases, with 3 bases spanning the gap. The CDR3 spells CASSSYTEAFF. CDR3 nucleotides: TGTGCCAGCAGTTCGTACACTGAAGCTTTCTTT.